The 2 T cell receptor beta chains in this list originate from one sample, sequenced in a study of blood T cells in healthy people across ages. Alongside a J-beta primer mix, a sample-barcoded 5' primer served in a second PCR lasting roughly 7 to 11 cycles. TCRdb re-called the 5' RACE reads with MiXCR, one entry per CDR3 protein. Here the sample spans about 510,000 distinct CDR3 sequences, around a quarter being singletons. In addition, the sample was reused for a study of T cells of mothers and their children.

Sequencing used blood. The origin of the receptors is a boy younger than 10 in good health.

The V gene is TRBV5-1, the J gene TRBJ2-3; 8 bases fit TRBD2. CDR3 length: 13 amino acids. V lost 4 bases, J lost 6 bases, and 4 bases stayed unmatched. The germline gives CDR1 SGHRS, CDR2 YFSETQ. The CDR3 coding sequence is TGCGCCAGCAGCCGGGAGGGTTTGGATACGCAGTATTTT. Translated: CASSREGLDTQYF.

A few counts support this clonotype. The gene calls are TRBV7-2 and TRBJ2-4, with TRBD2 matching over 8 bases. This CDR3 spans 14 amino acids. Unmatched junction bases numbered 12, after V lost 5 bases and J lost 12 bases. Germline V gene sequence: CDR1 SGHTA, CDR2 FQGNSA. The CDR3 nucleotides are TGTGCCAGCAGCCCTACGGCGGGAGGAGGGCATCAGTACTTC. It is translated as CASSPTAGGGHQYF.